This T cell receptor (beta chain) was sequenced in a study of CD8+ T cells in alopecia areata (dated by TCRdb to 2017 to 2018). General notes on the study: The treated patients, all with moderate-to-severe alopecia areata, were enrolled in an open-label pilot trial of oral tofacitinib given at 5 to 10 mg twice daily. Tofacitinib was given for 6 to 18 months, followed by 6 months of follow-up off drug to assess delayed response and recurrence. The SALT score, which quantifies the percentage of affected scalp surface area, was used to measure disease severity in treated patients. The study used high-throughput TCRbeta sequencing to examine T cell clonal expansion in alopecia areata, in both the C3H/HeJ mouse model and human patients. On the human side, TCRbeta sequencing was run on scalp tissue and on sorted CD4+ and CD8+ peripheral blood T cells from healthy controls and from alopecia areata patients with either patchy or totalis/universalis disease. Tofacitinib-treated patients had biopsies at baseline and at 4 and 24 weeks of treatment, with a later scalp biopsy in several patients. Scalp clonality was compared across normal scalp (n=4), patchy alopecia areata scalp (n=8), and alopecia totalis/universalis scalp (n=8). RNA was obtained with the PAXgene miRNA kit for fixed scalp, the miRNeasy kit for PBMCs, and the RNeasy kit for mouse skin. immunoSEQ multiplex PCR using 35 Vbeta forward primers and 13 Jbeta reverse primers was used to amplify TCRbeta CDR3 regions.

The sample's treatment or condition label, in plain terms: oral pan-JAK inhibitor, 5-10 mg twice daily. From alopecia areata patients, peripheral blood was collected along with lesional scalp punch biopsies. PBMCs were isolated by density centrifugation and stained for CD3, CD4 and CD8, and CD4+ and CD8+ T cells were sorted on a FACSAria. Libraries came from the immunoSEQ multiplex PCR assay. To provide template for TCR sequencing, every sample had RNA extracted and reverse transcribed into cDNA. SuperScript III was used to make first-strand cDNA, primed with a 2:1 mix of oligo-dT and random hexamers. A synthetic immune receptor repertoire was used to assess amplification bias, and residual bias was removed computationally. The authors' analysis ran thus. Raw reads were preprocessed to remove errors, and CDR3 was defined according to IMGT conventions as the region from the conserved cysteine to phenylalanine. Clonality was computed by normalizing Shannon entropy by log2 of the number of productive unique TCRs and subtracting the result from 1. Scalp TCRbeta sequences were cross-referenced with sorted blood CD4 and CD8 repertoires so that the CD4 or CD8 identity of scalp clones could be inferred. Here the immuneACCESS table is served through TCRdb, limited to in-frame sequences with V and J called. Missing clones are a known gap in these copies; in checked studies unresolved V genes cover under half, and the rest lacks a known reason. Clone size and the V and J calls come from that table; the DNA yielded D and trimming. For this sample there are about 100,000 clones; roughly 60% appear just once. The top ten constitute about 17% of the sample.

Study-wide conclusions, independent of this receptor: Many expanded lesional clones persisted in scalp and blood during tofacitinib treatment, which may partly explain relapse after stopping treatment. Scalp TCR repertoire analysis is complicated because resident alphabeta T cells in normal human skin are also sequenced, whereas mouse skin is dominated by gammadelta T cells. Scalp clonality and the number of expanded CD8+ clones among the top 100 scalp clones were significantly decreased by tofacitinib. Because the treated cohort was small and had just a single nonresponder, larger studies are needed to establish links between baseline CD8+ expansion and response. TCR sequences shared between patients were less clear than in mice, possibly partly because of HLA diversity in the patient population. Lesional scalp, especially in alopecia totalis/universalis, showed higher clonality and more expanded CD8+ clones than normal scalp, suggesting antigenic drive.

The germline V gene yields KGHSH for CDR1 and LQKENI for CDR2. The CDR3 holds 14 amino acids from the cysteine to the phenylalanine. The entry retains the CDR3 DNA only, 42 bases that are in frame from base 1. V is shortened by 0 bases, J by 7 bases, and the region joining them spans 12 bases. On this clone itself: Its antigen has not been determined. One base away there is no much larger clone; base qualities are not given.

The sample was CD8+ T cells sorted from blood, taken between weeks 55 and 65, from a patient treated with tofacitinib. The receptor was isolated from a human donor with alopecia areata. The rearrangement joined TRBV18 to TRBJ1-1; the D gene cannot be named for sure. In nucleotides, the sequence is TGTGCCAGCTCACCACCGACGATGAGCGATGAAGCTTTCTTT. Its translation is CASSPPTMSDEAFF.